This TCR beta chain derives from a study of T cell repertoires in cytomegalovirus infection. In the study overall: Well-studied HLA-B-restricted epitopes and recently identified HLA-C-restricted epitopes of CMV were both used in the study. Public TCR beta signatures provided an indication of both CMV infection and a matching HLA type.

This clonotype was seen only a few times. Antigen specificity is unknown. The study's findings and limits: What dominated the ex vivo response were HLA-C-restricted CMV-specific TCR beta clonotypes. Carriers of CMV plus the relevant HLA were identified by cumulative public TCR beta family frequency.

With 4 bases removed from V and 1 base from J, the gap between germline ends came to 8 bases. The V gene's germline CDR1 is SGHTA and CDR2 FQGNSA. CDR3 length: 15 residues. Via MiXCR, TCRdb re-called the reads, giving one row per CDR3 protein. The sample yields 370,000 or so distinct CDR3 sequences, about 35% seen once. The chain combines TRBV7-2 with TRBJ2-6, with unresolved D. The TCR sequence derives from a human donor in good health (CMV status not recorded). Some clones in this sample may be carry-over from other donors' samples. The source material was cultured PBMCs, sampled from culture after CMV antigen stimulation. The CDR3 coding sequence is TGTGCCAGCAGCTCCTATGGTTCTGGGGCCAACGTCCTGACTTTC. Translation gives CASSSYGSGANVLTF.